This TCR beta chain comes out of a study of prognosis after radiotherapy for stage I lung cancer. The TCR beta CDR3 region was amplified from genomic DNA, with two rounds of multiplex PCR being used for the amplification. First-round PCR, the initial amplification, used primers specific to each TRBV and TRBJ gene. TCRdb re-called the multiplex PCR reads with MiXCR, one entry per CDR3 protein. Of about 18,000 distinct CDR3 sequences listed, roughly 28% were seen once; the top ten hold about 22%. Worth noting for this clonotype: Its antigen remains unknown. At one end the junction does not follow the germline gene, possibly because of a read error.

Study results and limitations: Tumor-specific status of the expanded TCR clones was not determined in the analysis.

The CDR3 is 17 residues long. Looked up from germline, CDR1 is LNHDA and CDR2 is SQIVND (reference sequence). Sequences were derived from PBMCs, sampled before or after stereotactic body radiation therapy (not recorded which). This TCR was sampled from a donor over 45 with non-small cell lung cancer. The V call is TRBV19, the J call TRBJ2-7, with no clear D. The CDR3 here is CASSIVCKGSFSYEQHF. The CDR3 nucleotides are TGTGCCAGTAGTATAGTCTGTAAGGGATCCTTCTCCTACGAGCAGCACTTC.